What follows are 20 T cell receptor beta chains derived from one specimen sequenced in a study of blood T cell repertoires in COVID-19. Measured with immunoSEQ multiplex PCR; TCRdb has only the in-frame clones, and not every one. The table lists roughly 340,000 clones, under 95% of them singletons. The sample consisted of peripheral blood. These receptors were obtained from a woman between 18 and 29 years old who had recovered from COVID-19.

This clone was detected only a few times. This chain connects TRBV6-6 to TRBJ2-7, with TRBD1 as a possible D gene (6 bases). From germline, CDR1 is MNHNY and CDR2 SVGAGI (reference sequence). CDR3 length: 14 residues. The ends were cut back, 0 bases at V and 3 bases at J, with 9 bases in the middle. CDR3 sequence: CASSYSGGNYEQYV. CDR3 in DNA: TGTGCCAGCAGTTACTCAGGGGGAAACTACGAGCAGTACGTC.

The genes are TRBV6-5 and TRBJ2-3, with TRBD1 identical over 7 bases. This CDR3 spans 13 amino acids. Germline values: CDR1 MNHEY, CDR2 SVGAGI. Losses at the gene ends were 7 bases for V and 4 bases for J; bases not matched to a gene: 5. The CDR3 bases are TGTGCCAGCACTACCCAGGGGGCAGATACGCAGTATTTT. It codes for CASTTQGADTQYF.

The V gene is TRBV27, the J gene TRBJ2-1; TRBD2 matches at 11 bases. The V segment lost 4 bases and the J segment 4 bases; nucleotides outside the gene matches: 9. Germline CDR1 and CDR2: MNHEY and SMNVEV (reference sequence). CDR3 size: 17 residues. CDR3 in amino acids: CASSSLAGGPIYNEQFF. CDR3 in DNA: TGTGCCAGCAGTTCCTTAGCGGGAGGGCCTATTTACAATGAGCAGTTCTTC.

This CDR3 is CSASSADRNQPQHF. DNA of the CDR3: TGCAGTGCTAGTTCAGCAGACAGAAATCAGCCCCAGCATTTT. V usage is TRBV20-1 and J usage is TRBJ1-5; D is perhaps TRBD1 (5 bases). From germline, CDR1 is DFQATT and CDR2 SNEGSKA (reference sequence). The V gene lost 3 bases and the J gene lost 4 bases, with 13 bases spanning the gap. The CDR3 covers 14 residues.

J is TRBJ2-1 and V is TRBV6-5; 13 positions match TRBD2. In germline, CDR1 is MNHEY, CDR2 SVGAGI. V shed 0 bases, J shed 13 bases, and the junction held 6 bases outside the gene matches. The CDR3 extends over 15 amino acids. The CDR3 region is CASSYSRLAGGPQFF. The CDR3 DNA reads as TGTGCCAGCAGTTACTCCCGACTAGCGGGGGGACCTCAGTTCTTC.

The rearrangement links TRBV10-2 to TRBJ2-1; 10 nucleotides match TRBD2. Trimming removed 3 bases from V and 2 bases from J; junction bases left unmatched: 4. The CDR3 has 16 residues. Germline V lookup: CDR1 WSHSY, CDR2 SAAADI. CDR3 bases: TGCGCCAGCAGTGAACTAACTAGCGGGACCTACAATGAGCAGTTCTTC. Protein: CASSELTSGTYNEQFF.

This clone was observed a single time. The CDR3 here is CASSRGFEEGHGSSYEQYV. DNA for the CDR3: TGTGCCAGCAGCCGTGGTTTTGAGGAGGGCCACGGCAGCTCCTACGAGCAGTACGTC. This chain links TRBV6-2 or TRBV6-3 with TRBJ2-7; possible D gene TRBD2, 6 bases. V was clipped by 6 bases and J by 0 bases, with 27 bases between them. Germline loops: CDR1 MNHEY, CDR2 SVGEGT. The length of the CDR3 is 19 residues.

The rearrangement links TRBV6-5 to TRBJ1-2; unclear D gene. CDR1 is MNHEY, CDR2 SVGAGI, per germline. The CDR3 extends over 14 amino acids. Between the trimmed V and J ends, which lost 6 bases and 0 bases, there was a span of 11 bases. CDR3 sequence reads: CASSSLRANYGYTF. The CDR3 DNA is TGTGCCAGCAGCTCTCTCCGGGCTAACTATGGCTACACCTTC.

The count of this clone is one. CDR3 amino acids: CASSPPSGRRTDTQYF. The CDR3 DNA is TGTGCCAGCAGTCCCCCAAGCGGGAGACGGACAGATACGCAGTATTTT. The chain recombines TRBV2 with TRBJ2-3; the match to TRBD2 covers 8 bases. Germline CDR1 and CDR2: SNHLY and FYNNEI. The CDR3 has 16 residues. V gave up 5 bases and J gave up 3 bases; unmatched junction bases: 10.

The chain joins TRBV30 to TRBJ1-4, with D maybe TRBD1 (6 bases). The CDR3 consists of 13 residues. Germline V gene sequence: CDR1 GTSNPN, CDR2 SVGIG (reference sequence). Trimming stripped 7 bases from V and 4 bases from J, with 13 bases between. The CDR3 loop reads CAYQTGLNEKLFF. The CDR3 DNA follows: TGTGCCTACCAGACAGGCCTTAATGAAAAACTGTTTTTT.

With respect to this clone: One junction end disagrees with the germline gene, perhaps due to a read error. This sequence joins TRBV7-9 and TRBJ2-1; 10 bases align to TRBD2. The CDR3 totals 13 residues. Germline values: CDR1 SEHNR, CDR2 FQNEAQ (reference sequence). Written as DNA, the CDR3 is TGTGCCAGCAGCCTAGCGGGAGTGGATGAGCAGTTCTTC. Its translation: CASSLAGVDEQFF.

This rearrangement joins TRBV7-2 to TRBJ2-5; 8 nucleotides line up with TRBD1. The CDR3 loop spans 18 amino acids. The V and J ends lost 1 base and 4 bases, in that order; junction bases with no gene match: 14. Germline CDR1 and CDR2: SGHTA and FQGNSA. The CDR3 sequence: CASSLEGGRRQGTETQYF. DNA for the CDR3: TGTGCCAGCAGCTTAGAGGGGGGTAGGAGACAGGGGACAGAGACCCAGTACTTC.

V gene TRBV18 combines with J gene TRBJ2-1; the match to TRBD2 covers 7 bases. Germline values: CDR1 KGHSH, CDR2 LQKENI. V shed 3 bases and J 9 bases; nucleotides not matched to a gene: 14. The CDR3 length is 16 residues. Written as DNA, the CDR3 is TGTGCCAGCTCACCCCTAAGTACTCGCGGGAGAATTGAGCAGTTCTTC. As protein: CASSPLSTRGRIEQFF.

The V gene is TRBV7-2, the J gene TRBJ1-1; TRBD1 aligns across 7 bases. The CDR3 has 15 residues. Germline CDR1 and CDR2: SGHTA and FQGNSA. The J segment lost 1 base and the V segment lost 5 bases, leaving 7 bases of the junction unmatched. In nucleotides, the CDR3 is TGTGCCAGCAGCCAAAGACAGGGTTCGAACACTGAAGCTTTCTTT. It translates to CASSQRQGSNTEAFF.

This chain's CDR3 is CASSVAALASSYNEQFF. DNA of the CDR3: TGTGCCAGCAGCGTAGCTGCACTAGCGAGCTCCTACAATGAGCAGTTCTTC. The gene calls are TRBV9 and TRBJ2-1; 7 bases map to TRBD2. V trimming: 0 bases; J trimming: 0 bases; junction bases outside the gene matches: 6. From germline, CDR1 is SGDLS and CDR2 YYNGEE. The CDR3 is 17 amino acids.

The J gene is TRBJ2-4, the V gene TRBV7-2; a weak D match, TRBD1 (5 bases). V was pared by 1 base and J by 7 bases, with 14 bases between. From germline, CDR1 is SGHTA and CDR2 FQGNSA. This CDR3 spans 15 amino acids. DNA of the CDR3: TGTGCCAGCAGCTTAGGATGGCAGGGCGGTAACATTCAGTACTTC. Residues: CASSLGWQGGNIQYF.

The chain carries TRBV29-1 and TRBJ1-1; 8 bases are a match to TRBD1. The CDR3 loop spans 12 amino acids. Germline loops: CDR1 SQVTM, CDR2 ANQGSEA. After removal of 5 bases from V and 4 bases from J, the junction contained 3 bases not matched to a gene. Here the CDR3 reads CSVIQGVTEAFF. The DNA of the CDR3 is TGCAGCGTTATACAGGGGGTCACTGAAGCTTTCTTT.

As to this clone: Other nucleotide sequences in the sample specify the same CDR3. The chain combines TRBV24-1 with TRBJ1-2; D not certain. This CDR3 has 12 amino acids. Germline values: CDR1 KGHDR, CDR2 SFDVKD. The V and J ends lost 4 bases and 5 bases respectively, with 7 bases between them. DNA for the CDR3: TGTGCCACCAGTGACCCTCTTTATGGCTACACCTTC. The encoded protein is CATSDPLYGYTF.

The CDR3 sequence is CATSRTLLERHNEQFF. The CDR3 DNA follows: TGTGCCACCAGCAGGACCCTCTTAGAGCGGCACAATGAGCAGTTCTTC. The chain couples TRBV15 to TRBJ2-1; D perhaps matches TRBD2 (5 bases). This CDR3 has 16 residues. Per germline, CDR1 LNHNV and CDR2 YYDKDF (reference sequence). With 3 bases removed from V and 5 bases from J, the gap between germline ends came to 17 bases.

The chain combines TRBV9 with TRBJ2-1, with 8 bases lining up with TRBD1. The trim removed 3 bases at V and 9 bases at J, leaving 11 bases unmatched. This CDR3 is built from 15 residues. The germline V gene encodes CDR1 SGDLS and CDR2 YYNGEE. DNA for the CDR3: TGTGCCAGCAGCGCGACGAGACAGGGGTCGAGTGAGCAGTTCTTC. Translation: CASSATRQGSSEQFF.